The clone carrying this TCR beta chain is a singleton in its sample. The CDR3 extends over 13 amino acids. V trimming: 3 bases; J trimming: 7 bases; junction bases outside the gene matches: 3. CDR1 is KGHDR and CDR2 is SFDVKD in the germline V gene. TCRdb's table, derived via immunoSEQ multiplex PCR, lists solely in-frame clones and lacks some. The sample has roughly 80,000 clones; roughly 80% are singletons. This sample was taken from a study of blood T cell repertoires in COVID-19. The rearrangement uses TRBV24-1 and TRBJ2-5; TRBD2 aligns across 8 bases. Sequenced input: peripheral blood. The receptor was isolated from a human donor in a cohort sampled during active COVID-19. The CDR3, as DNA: TGTGCCACCAGTGATCCCGGGAGGGGGACCCAGTACTTC. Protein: CATSDPGRGTQYF.